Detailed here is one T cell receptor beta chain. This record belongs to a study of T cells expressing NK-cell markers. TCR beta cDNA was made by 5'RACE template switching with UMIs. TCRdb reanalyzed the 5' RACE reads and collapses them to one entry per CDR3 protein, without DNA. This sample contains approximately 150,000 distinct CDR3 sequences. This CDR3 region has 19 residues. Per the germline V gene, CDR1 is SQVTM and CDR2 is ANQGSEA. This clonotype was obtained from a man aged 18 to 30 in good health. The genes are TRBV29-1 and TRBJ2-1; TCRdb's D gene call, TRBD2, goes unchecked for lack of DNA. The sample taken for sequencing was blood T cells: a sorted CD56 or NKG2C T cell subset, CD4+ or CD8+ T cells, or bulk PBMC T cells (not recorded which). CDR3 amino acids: CSVEVGRTSGITSYNEQFF.